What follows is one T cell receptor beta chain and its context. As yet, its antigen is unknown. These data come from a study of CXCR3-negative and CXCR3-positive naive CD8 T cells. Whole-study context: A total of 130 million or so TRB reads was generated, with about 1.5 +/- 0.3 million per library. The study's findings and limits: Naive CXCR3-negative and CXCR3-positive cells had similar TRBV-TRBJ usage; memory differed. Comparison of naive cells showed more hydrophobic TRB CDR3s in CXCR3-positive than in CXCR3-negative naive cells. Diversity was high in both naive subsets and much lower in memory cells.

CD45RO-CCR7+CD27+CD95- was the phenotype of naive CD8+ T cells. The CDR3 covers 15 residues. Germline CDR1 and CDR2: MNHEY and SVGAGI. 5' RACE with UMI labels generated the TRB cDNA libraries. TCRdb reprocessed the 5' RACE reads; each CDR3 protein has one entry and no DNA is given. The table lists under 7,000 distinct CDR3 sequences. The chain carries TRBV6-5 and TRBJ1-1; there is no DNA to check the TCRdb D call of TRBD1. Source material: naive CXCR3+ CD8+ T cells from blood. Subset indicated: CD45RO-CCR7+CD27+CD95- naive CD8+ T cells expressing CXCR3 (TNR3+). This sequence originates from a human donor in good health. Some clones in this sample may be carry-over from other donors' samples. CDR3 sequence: CASSSPLGANTEAFF.